The clone carrying this T cell receptor (beta chain) was seen a single time. The antigen is undetermined. Between the trimmed V and J ends, which lost 5 bases and 1 base, there was a span of 17 bases. Germline V CDR1 and CDR2: LNHDA, SQIVND (reference sequence). The CDR3 is 16 residues long. Methotrexate plus calcineurin inhibitor accompanied controls' myeloablative marrow transplants; sampling was 1 year later. The data derive from a study of T cells after posttransplantation cyclophosphamide. The table came from immunoSEQ multiplex PCR; TCRdb's copy has only in-frame clones and leaves some out. The sample holds over 15,000 clones, about 85% seen once. The study's findings and limits: After PTCy, TRB diversity resembled that of CNI/methotrexate controls. Skin or GI-infiltrating T cells shared few TRB sequences with blood. Later blood repertoires were often dominated by clones from the donor CD8+ memory compartment.

Sequencing used PBMCs, obtained after allogeneic stem cell transplant with calcineurin inhibitor and methotrexate. The chain joins TRBV19 to TRBJ2-5; maybe TRBD2 (6 bases). The receptor comes from a female patient between 18 and 35 years old who received an allogeneic stem cell transplant from an unrelated donor, was CMV-positive, and had acute and chronic GVHD. Part of the T cells may come from the graft donor. The CDR3 nucleotides are TGTGCCAGTAGTTCCCCGACTGGCGGGACCCAAGAGACCCAGTACTTC. This translates into CASSSPTGGTQETQYF.